The 18 T cell receptor beta chains reported below all come from one sample, sequenced in a study of T cells in Graves' hyperthyroidism and ophthalmopathy. RNA transcripts were the template for amplifying TCR beta CDR3 regions. First-round RT-PCR of the TCR CDR3 relied on the HTBI primer set. TCRdb reprocessed the multiplex PCR reads via MiXCR and lists one record per CDR3 protein. The table has more than 300,000 distinct CDR3 sequences, approximately 15% seen once. Specimen: blood. The source of these receptors is a woman aged 25-40 years with Graves' ophthalmopathy.

Ten or more counts support this clonotype. This chain joins TRBV28 and TRBJ2-7; D is unresolved. The CDR3 has 15 residues. Trimming removed 4 bases from V and 6 bases from J, with 19 bases in between. Germline V gene data show CDR1 as MDHEN and CDR2 as SYDVKM. In nucleotides, the CDR3 is TGTGCCAGCAGTTCCACAAGCCTCGGACGGTTCGAGCAGTACTTC. This codes for CASSSTSLGRFEQYF.

CDR3 DNA: TGTGCCAGCAGTTTAGGGGGAGCCTCTGGAAACACCATATATTTT. As protein: CASSLGGASGNTIYF. The chain couples TRBV12-3 or TRBV12-4 to TRBJ1-3; D gene ambiguous. The length of the CDR3 is 15 residues. V was clipped by 1 base and J by 0 bases, with 7 bases between them.

In this sample, this clonotype turned up many times. J is TRBJ1-5 and V is TRBV20-1; 10 nucleotides match TRBD1. The V gene's germline CDR1 is DFQATT and CDR2 SNEGSKA (reference sequence). The trim removed 6 bases at V and 0 bases at J, leaving 14 bases unmatched. The CDR3 length is 18 residues. The CDR3 protein is CSAGVPGQGFYSNQPQHF. The CDR3 DNA reads as TGCAGTGCAGGGGTACCGGGACAGGGGTTTTATAGCAATCAGCCCCAGCATTTT.

This clonotype was seen only a few times. This chain uses TRBV4-1 with TRBJ1-2; 8 bases align to TRBD1. The CDR3 extends over 14 amino acids. CDR1 is MGHRA and CDR2 is YSYEKL in the germline V gene. Trimming cost V 4 bases and J 8 bases; bases outside gene matches: 9. This CDR3 reads CASSPGQASKGYTF. The CDR3 DNA sequence: TGCGCCAGCAGCCCGGGACAGGCGAGTAAAGGCTACACCTTC.

Comment on this clonotype: Being one base from a much bigger clone, this may be a read error. V and J are TRBV3-1 and TRBJ2-5, with 8 bases lining up with TRBD1. This CDR3 is built from 15 residues. Looked up from germline, CDR1 is LGHDT and CDR2 is YNNKEL (reference sequence). CDR3 loop: CASRQGQGLGWTQYF. The CDR3 coding sequence is TGTGCCAGCAGGCAAGGACAGGGCTTGGGTTGGACCCAGTACTTC.

This clonotype was recorded once. The chain uses TRBV28 and TRBJ1-1; weak D call: TRBD1 (6 bases). The CDR3 is 14 residues long. Germline CDR1 MDHEN, CDR2 SYDVKM. V lost 2 bases and J 4 bases, leaving 11 bases between the germline ends. CDR3: CASSLEQGRTEAFF. Here the CDR3 DNA reads TGTGCCAGCAGTTTAGAACAGGGACGCACTGAAGCTTTCTTT.

This clonotype showed up just a few times. This sequence joins TRBV2 and TRBJ2-2; 8 bases align to TRBD2. The CDR3 contains 14 residues. The trim removed 7 bases at V and 2 bases at J, leaving 3 bases unmatched. Germline loops: CDR1 SNHLY, CDR2 FYNNEI. The CDR3 DNA reads as TGTGCCAGCAATCTAGCGGGCAACACCGGGGAGCTGTTTTTT. Its translation: CASNLAGNTGELFF.

The chain uses TRBV5-6 and TRBJ2-7; D is perhaps TRBD1 (6 bases). The V end lost 4 bases, the J end lost 5 bases, and 16 bases lay between the germline ends. Germline lookup yields CDR1 SGHDT and CDR2 YYEEEE. The CDR3 is 14 amino acids. This chain's CDR3 is CASSPDSWAHEQYF. CDR3 nucleotide sequence: TGTGCCAGCAGCCCGGACAGTTGGGCCCACGAGCAGTACTTC. The variable domain in full, completed from reference TRBV5-6 and TRBJ2-7, reads DAGVTQSPTHLIKTRGQQVTLRCSPKSGHDTVSWYQQALGQGPQFIFQYYEEEERQRGNFPDRFSGHQFPNYSSELNVNALLLGDSALYLCASSPDSWAHEQYFGPGTRLTVT.

This clonotype has ten or more counts. The V and J genes are TRBV28 and TRBJ1-2; no firm D call. Trimming removed 6 bases at V and 4 bases at J, with 12 bases between. Germline V lookup: CDR1 MDHEN, CDR2 SYDVKM. The CDR3 spans 13 residues. The CDR3 region is CASRKDGPYGYTF. CDR3 DNA sequence: TGTGCCAGCAGGAAAGACGGACCCTATGGCTACACCTTC.

This clonotype was found a few times. The chain uses TRBV29-1 and TRBJ2-1; the match to TRBD1 covers 11 bases. Germline CDR1 and CDR2: SQVTM and ANQGSEA. V lost 0 bases, J lost 8 bases, and 6 bases stayed unmatched. CDR3 size: 15 residues. CDR3 coding DNA: TGCAGCGTTGAAGATCCTAGGACAGGGGGCTATGAGCAGTTCTTC. Its protein is CSVEDPRTGGYEQFF.

This clonotype has a count of ten or more. CDR3 nucleotides: TGTGCCAGCAGTTTTGGGACAGTACCGTCTAACTATGGCTACACCTTC. Its translation is CASSFGTVPSNYGYTF. The genes are TRBV12-3 or TRBV12-4 and TRBJ1-2, with 7 nucleotides matching TRBD1. V lost 3 bases to trimming and J lost 0 bases; unmatched junction nucleotides: 7. This CDR3 has 16 residues.

This clonotype was seen ten or more times. The V call is TRBV4-1, the J call TRBJ2-3, with 9 bases that match TRBD2. Germline V gene sequence: CDR1 MGHRA, CDR2 YSYEKL. CDR3 length: 17 amino acids. V was pared by 4 bases and J by 6 bases, with 14 bases of the junction left unmatched. CDR3 in DNA: TGCGCCAGCAGCCCCAGAGGAGCGGGGGGCCGGGGGGATACGCAGTATTTT. Residues: CASSPRGAGGRGDTQYF.

J is TRBJ1-6 and V is TRBV5-1; TRBD1 aligns across 9 bases. CDR3 length: 15 amino acids. With V trimmed by 4 bases and J by 6 bases, 5 bases remained unmatched. The germline gives CDR1 SGHRS, CDR2 YFSETQ. CDR3 residues: CASSGTGFGNSPLHF. CDR3 coding DNA: TGCGCCAGCAGCGGGACAGGGTTTGGTAATTCACCCCTCCACTTT.

This clonotype was observed at least ten times. This chain links TRBV19 with TRBJ2-2; weak D call: TRBD1 (6 bases). V was pared by 6 bases and J by 4 bases, with 6 bases between. There are 12 residues in the CDR3. Germline V CDR1 and CDR2: LNHDA, SQIVND (reference sequence). This CDR3 reads CASRTGTGELFF. The DNA for the CDR3 is TGTGCCAGTAGGACAGGCACCGGGGAGCTGTTTTTT.

This clonotype was detected ten times or more. V gene TRBV18 combines with J gene TRBJ1-1; the D is unclear. Germline CDR1 is KGHSH and CDR2 is LQKENI. Trimming removed 7 bases at V and 1 base at J, with 13 bases between. The CDR3 runs 14 residues. CDR3 in amino acids: CASFPVAGNTEAFF. The DNA of the CDR3 is TGTGCCAGCTTCCCGGTGGCGGGGAACACTGAAGCTTTCTTT.

The table lists this clonotype with many counts. The chain employs TRBV11-3 and TRBJ2-7; weak D call: TRBD1 (6 bases). Germline V lookup: CDR1 SGHNT, CDR2 YENEEA. This CDR3 has 13 residues. V was clipped by 5 bases and J by 7 bases, with 15 bases between them. This CDR3 is CASSEGGFREQYF. CDR3 nucleotides: TGTGCCAGCAGCGAAGGGGGTTTTCGGGAGCAGTACTTC.

This chain uses TRBV29-1 with TRBJ1-2; 10 bases match TRBD1. The V gene's germline CDR1 is SQVTM and CDR2 ANQGSEA. CDR3 length: 12 amino acids. V shed 7 bases and J 5 bases; nucleotides not matched to a gene: 4. The CDR3 protein is CSGWDRGYGYTF. In DNA form, the CDR3 reads TGCAGCGGGTGGGACAGGGGTTATGGCTACACCTTC.

A word on this clonotype: One junction end disagrees with the germline gene, perhaps due to a read error. This chain joins TRBV5-1 and TRBJ2-2; perhaps TRBD1 as D (6 bases). This CDR3 spans 15 amino acids. CDR1 and CDR2 from the germline V gene are SGHRS and YFSETQ. The CDR3 protein is CAGRPGHLITGELFF. The CDR3 nucleotides are TGCGCCGGCAGACCGGGACATCTAATCACCGGGGAGCTGTTTTTT.